This T cell receptor beta chain was sequenced in a study of blood T cell repertoires in COVID-19. Study-level background: Both acute and convalescent COVID-19 samples were obtained from the United States, Italy and Spain. Nucleic acid was either cDNA or gDNA, and it came from T cells, B-cell-depleted T cells, or PBMCs.

This CDR3 is 12 amino acids long. Trimming shortened V by 4 bases and J by 12 bases, and 13 bases separated the two germline ends. CDR1 and CDR2 from the germline V gene are LNHDA and SQIVND (reference sequence). In the source study's methods: Estimation of nucleated cell counts relied on the amplification of reference gene primers. The table came from immunoSEQ multiplex PCR; TCRdb's copy has only in-frame clones and leaves some out. The D gene and trimming were derived from the DNA, and the V and J assignments and clone size from that table. The table has 40,000 to 55,000 clones, roughly 87% seen once.

The chain couples TRBV19 to TRBJ1-5; D call uncertain. Sequences were obtained from peripheral blood. This sequence originates from a man over 45 with active COVID-19. CDR3: CASSSINQDQHF. DNA of the CDR3: TGTGCCAGTAGTAGCATAAACCAGGACCAGCATTTT.